This TCR beta chain is drawn from a study of immune characteristics of hereditary and idiopathic chronic pancreatitis. Germline CDR1 MNHEY, CDR2 SVGAGI. Trimming removed 3 bases at V and 3 bases at J, with 11 bases between. The CDR3 length is 15 residues. General study points: Hereditary and idiopathic cases differed in TRBV10, TRBV19, TRBV23 and TRBV5 usage.

A word on this clone: As yet, its antigen is unknown.

Sequencing was performed with immunoSEQ multiplex PCR; in TCRdb, only in-frame clones are kept and a portion is missing. This sample has about 14,000 clones, with around 67% found just once. Total pancreatectomy with islet autotransplantation was the source of the chronic pancreatitis pancreas tissue. This sequence originates from a human donor with chronic pancreatitis. This rearrangement joins TRBV6-5 to TRBJ1-4; possible D gene TRBD1, 5 bases. What was sequenced was pancreas tissue with hereditary chronic pancreatitis. The CDR3 nucleotides read TGTGCCAGCAGTTATGGAACAGGTTCTAATGAAAAACTGTTTTTT. Protein: CASSYGTGSNEKLFF.